The rows below give T cell receptor beta chains drawn from one sample of a study of T-cell reconstitution after alpha-beta-depleted transplantation in children. One entry per CDR3 protein results from TCRdb running MiXCR on the PCR reads. The top ten clones hold roughly 5% of a sample with some 840,000 distinct CDR3 sequences, 16% of them seen once. The sample was PBMCs, mostly from graft donor cells, taken 360 days after TCRalphabeta/CD19-depleted stem cell transplant. Receptors were obtained from a male patient younger than 18 who had a stem cell transplant for acute lymphoblastic leukemia, so the T cells may come from the graft donor. The CDR3 runs from the conserved cysteine through the conserved F or W. The D gene is left open where the match is weak. Clone size is shown for a subset of rows, as once, few, many or a class of expanded clone.

clone_size j_call cdr3_length d_call v_call cdr3_aa cdr3_nt
NA TRBJ2-2 15 TRBD1 TRBV10-3 CATGQGTPSTGELFF TGTGCCACCGGACAGGGGACCCCGAGCACCGGGGAGCTGTTTTTT
many TRBJ2-1 16 TRBD2 TRBV20-1 CSASALWVAGGNEQFF TGCAGTGCTAGTGCTTTGTGGGTAGCGGGAGGAAATGAGCAGTTCTTC
many TRBJ2-2 16 TRBD2 TRBV4-2 CASSRSGLAVTGELFF TGTGCCAGCAGCCGATCCGGACTAGCGGTCACCGGGGAGCTGTTTTTT
few TRBJ2-7 13 TRBD2 TRBV20-1 CSANGLAFYEQYF TGCAGTGCTAACGGACTAGCGTTCTACGAGCAGTACTTC
few TRBJ1-5 16 NA TRBV27 CASSPRVRMSREPQHF TGTGCCAGCAGTCCAAGGGTAAGGATGAGTCGGGAGCCCCAGCATTTT
NA TRBJ2-5 18 NA TRBV11-1 CASSSELALTRIQETQYF TGTGCCAGCAGCTCAGAATTAGCCTTGACTAGAATCCAAGAGACCCAGTACTTC
many TRBJ2-1 15 NA TRBV6-2/TRBV6-3 CASRGGTTGRNEQFF TGTGCCAGCAGGGGCGGGACAACAGGAAGGAATGAGCAGTTCTTC
NA TRBJ2-2 14 NA TRBV27 CASGSSLREGELFF TGTGCCAGCGGCTCATCCCTCCGGGAGGGGGAGCTGTTTTTT
few TRBJ2-3 12 NA TRBV2 CARTDHTDTQYF TGTGCCCGTACGGACCACACAGATACGCAGTATTTT
NA TRBJ2-2 17 TRBD2 TRBV19 CASSLGSGLAGSGELFF TGTGCCAGTAGTCTTGGGTCGGGACTAGCTGGATCCGGGGAGCTGTTTTTT
few TRBJ1-5 14 TRBD1 TRBV28 CASSSRTGSKPQHF TGTGCCAGCAGCTCCCGGACAGGTAGTAAGCCCCAGCATTTT
NA TRBJ2-4 16 TRBD2 TRBV11-2 CASSSYSGSRFSIQYF TGTGCCAGCAGCTCTTATAGCGGGAGTCGATTCTCCATTCAGTACTTC
NA TRBJ2-1 16 TRBD2 TRBV2 CASNKLAATNYNEQFF TGTGCCAGCAACAAACTAGCGGCAACCAACTACAATGAGCAGTTCTTC
NA TRBJ1-1 14 TRBD1 TRBV20-1 CSAPRQGVNTEAFF TGCAGTGCCCCCCGACAGGGTGTGAACACTGAAGCTTTCTTT
many TRBJ2-1 13 TRBD2 TRBV9 CASSVMSGSEQFF TGTGCCAGCAGCGTGATGAGCGGGAGTGAGCAGTTCTTC
many TRBJ2-1 14 NA TRBV27 CASMKTILYNEQFF TGTGCCAGCATGAAAACCATCCTTTACAATGAGCAGTTCTTC
few TRBJ2-1 15 TRBD2 TRBV2 CASTGTSGRAVEQFF TGTGCCAGCACCGGGACTAGCGGGAGGGCCGTTGAGCAGTTCTTC
NA TRBJ2-7 14 NA TRBV4-1 CASSQVSLIYEQYF TGCGCCAGCAGCCAAGTAAGTCTTATCTACGAGCAGTACTTC
NA TRBJ2-3 15 NA TRBV12-3/TRBV12-4 CASRPQLTFTDTQYF TGTGCCAGCAGACCTCAACTGACTTTCACAGATACGCAGTATTTT
NA TRBJ2-1 15 NA TRBV12-3/TRBV12-4 CASSSTVRSHNEQFF TGTGCCAGCAGTTCGACTGTCAGGTCGCACAATGAGCAGTTCTTC
NA TRBJ2-5 15 TRBD2 TRBV12-3/TRBV12-4 CASRSGTSGSETQYF TGTGCCAGCAGGTCCGGGACTAGCGGGAGTGAGACCCAGTACTTC
NA TRBJ2-1 19 TRBD1 TRBV5-1 CASSVRPFLTGASYNEQFF TGCGCCAGCAGCGTCCGTCCGTTCTTGACAGGGGCTTCCTACAATGAGCAGTTCTTC
NA TRBJ2-5 14 NA TRBV6-5 CASSYYAAQETQYF TGTGCCAGCAGTTATTATGCAGCACAAGAGACCCAGTACTTC
few TRBJ1-2 15 NA TRBV6-1 CASRTPGRANYGYTF TGTGCCAGCAGGACCCCAGGCCGAGCTAACTATGGCTACACCTTC
NA TRBJ2-1 17 TRBD2 TRBV20-1 CSAQRELRVGPYNEQFF TGCAGTGCGCAGCGGGAGTTACGTGTGGGCCCCTACAATGAGCAGTTCTTC
NA TRBJ2-7 12 TRBD1 TRBV2 CATTGFGYEQYF TGTGCCACGACAGGGTTTGGCTACGAGCAGTACTTC
few TRBJ2-5 15 TRBD1 TRBV29-1 CSVDRGTGWIETQYF TGCAGCGTTGATAGGGGGACAGGGTGGATAGAGACCCAGTACTTC
NA TRBJ2-1 15 NA TRBV27 CASSPRDHWYNEQFF TGTGCCAGCAGTCCCCGGGACCACTGGTACAATGAGCAGTTCTTC
many TRBJ2-5 12 NA TRBV5-1 CASSQGPETQYF TGCGCCAGCAGTCAGGGGCCCGAGACCCAGTACTTC
many TRBJ2-7 13 NA TRBV25-1 CASSESQSYEQYF TGTGCCAGCAGTGAATCCCAGAGCTACGAGCAGTACTTC
NA TRBJ2-7 15 TRBD2 TRBV6-1 CASRGRTSGRYEQYF TGTGCCAGCAGGGGCAGGACTAGCGGGAGGTACGAGCAGTACTTC
many TRBJ1-1 14 NA TRBV20-1 CSIGTGLFYTEAFF TGCAGCATCGGGACCGGGTTGTTCTACACTGAAGCTTTCTTT
few TRBJ2-1 13 NA TRBV29-1 CSVELSRRNEQFF TGCAGCGTTGAACTTTCCCGTCGCAATGAGCAGTTCTTC
NA TRBJ2-7 10 NA TRBV20-1 CSSGWNEQYF TGCAGTTCGGGGTGGAACGAGCAGTACTTC
NA TRBJ2-5 16 NA TRBV5-1 CASSFGRGVYQETQYF TGCGCCAGCAGTTTCGGCCGGGGTGTGTACCAAGAGACCCAGTACTTC
many TRBJ2-7 13 NA TRBV12-3/TRBV12-4 CASSLGQIYEQYF TGCGCCAGCAGCTTAGGACAGATCTACGAGCAGTACTTC
NA TRBJ2-2 14 NA TRBV3-1 CASSQNLNTGELFF TGTGCCAGCAGCCAAAACCTGAACACCGGGGAGCTGTTTTTT
NA TRBJ2-4 17 NA TRBV4-1 CASSQGLRGEAKNIQYF TGCGCCAGCAGCCAGGGACTGCGCGGGGAGGCCAAAAACATTCAGTACTTC
many TRBJ2-1 15 TRBD2 TRBV4-2 CASSQLAGANNEQFF TGTGCCAGCAGCCAACTAGCGGGCGCCAACAATGAGCAGTTCTTC
few TRBJ2-7 14 TRBD2 TRBV29-1 CSVIAGGPGYEQYF TGCAGCGTAATAGCGGGAGGGCCGGGCTACGAGCAGTACTTC
NA TRBJ2-1 15 NA TRBV24-1 CATSDSRTIYNEQFF TGTGCCACCAGTGATTCACGAACAATTTACAATGAGCAGTTCTTC
few TRBJ2-3 18 TRBD2 TRBV5-1 CASSLKGLAGARVDTQYF TGCGCCAGCAGCTTAAAAGGACTAGCGGGAGCCCGGGTGGATACGCAGTATTTT
NA TRBJ2-7 15 TRBD1 TRBV19 CASSMGSGGLYEQYF TGTGCCAGTAGTATGGGGTCAGGGGGCCTCTACGAGCAGTACTTC
many TRBJ2-1 18 TRBD2 TRBV5-1 CASSTLAGGPTRYNEQFF TGCGCCAGCAGCACCTTAGCGGGAGGGCCCACACGGTACAATGAGCAGTTCTTC
few TRBJ1-6 17 NA TRBV28 CASSFGQNRKDNSPLHF TGTGCCAGCAGTTTCGGTCAGAACCGAAAAGATAATTCACCCCTCCACTTT
few TRBJ2-7 14 TRBD1 TRBV29-1 CSVELGTGDYEQYF TGCAGCGTTGAACTCGGGACAGGAGACTACGAGCAGTACTTC
once TRBJ2-7 16 NA TRBV7-9 CASSLASWGPRYEQYF TGTGCCAGCAGCTTAGCCTCCTGGGGGCCGAGGTACGAGCAGTACTTC
few TRBJ2-7 17 TRBD2 TRBV10-3 CAISDPTSGGGSYEQYF TGTGCCATCAGTGACCCGACTAGCGGGGGAGGCTCCTACGAGCAGTACTTC
NA TRBJ2-1 11 NA TRBV3-1 CASSQAHEQFF TGTGCCAGCAGCCAAGCGCATGAGCAGTTCTTC
NA TRBJ1-4 13 NA TRBV5-1 CASSLAPDEKLFF TGCGCCAGCAGCTTGGCACCGGATGAAAAACTGTTTTTT